This T cell receptor beta chain was identified in a study of OX40 agonist ivuxolimab in advanced cancers. With respect to the entire study: Ivuxolimab was a fully human IgG2 agonistic monoclonal antibody targeting the costimulatory receptor OX40 (CD134). Peripheral TCRbeta sequencing was intended to test whether TCR sequence diversity was altered and clonal T-cell expansion was caused by ivuxolimab. Intravenous ivuxolimab was administered to patients every 2 weeks at six dose levels: 0.01, 0.1, 0.3, 1.5, 3 and 10 mg/kg. In the dose-escalation cohort, 75% to 85% of patients were male, and the mean age was approximately 60 years with a range of roughly 23 to 90. Of the 50 to 55 patients in dose escalation, about 20 had hepatocellular carcinoma, around 15 had melanoma, 9 had renal cell carcinoma and 9 had head and neck cancer. Prior anti-PD-1, anti-PD-L1 or anti-CTLA-4 therapy was permitted, and 30% to 45% of dose-escalation patients had received checkpoint inhibitors. Partial responses occurred in three dose-escalation patients, of whom one had hepatocellular carcinoma and two had cutaneous melanoma. The paper describes the monotherapy dose-escalation part (N = 52 patients) of the phase I trial of ivuxolimab. The paper's findings and limits, for the study overall: On average, CD8+ T cells showed more expanded clones than CD4+ T cells after ivuxolimab. Low levels of normalized T-cell clonal expansion were also seen in some nonresponding patients. At doses of 0.1 to 3.0 mg/kg, clonal expansion of both CD4+ and CD8+ T cells in blood was seen between baseline and week 6. Partial responders in the 0.1-3.0 mg/kg groups had among the lowest normalized peripheral clonal expansion, especially among CD8+ T cells. Which antigens the clonally expanded peripheral T cells were specific for was not determined.

Per the germline V gene, SGHVS is the CDR1 and FQNEAQ is the CDR2. The CDR3 starts with the cysteine, ends with the phenylalanine, and has 13 residues. Left in the record is the CDR3 DNA by itself, 39 bases read in frame from the first base. Between the V and J ends, shortened by 4 bases and 2 bases respectively, the junction contains 8 bases. The trial excluded patients who had a history of autoimmune disease or were on systemic immunosuppression. Peripheral blood for TCR sequencing was drawn from every dose cohort at baseline, at cycle 4 day 1 and at cycle 7 day 1. The samples were taken from a phase I, first-in-human, multicenter, open-label dose-escalation trial of ivuxolimab. Adults with locally advanced or metastatic melanoma, renal cell carcinoma, hepatocellular carcinoma or head and neck squamous cell carcinoma were enrolled in the trial. Before TCR sequencing, CD4+ T cells and CD8+ T cells were sorted from peripheral blood as separate populations.

To sequence the TCRbeta CDR3 region, genomic DNA was isolated from the sorted cells. The immunoSEQ Assay was used for sequencing of TCRbeta CDR3 regions. TCRdb provides this immuneACCESS table in a form limited to in-frame rearrangements. Some clones are lacking; in checked studies, under half of them reflect an unresolved V gene, and why the rest are absent is not known. For this sample there are some 39,000 clones; 88% appear just once. The top ten clones comprise 4% of the sample. Remarks on this clone: Its cognate antigen has yet to be identified. There are no base qualities to consult, and no much larger clone falls within one base.

The material was CD4+ or CD8+ T cells sorted from blood, obtained in a trial of the OX40 agonist ivuxolimab. The rearranged segments are TRBV7-8 and TRBJ1-2; a weak D assignment points to TRBD1 (6 bases agree). This receptor was identified in an adult with an advanced solid tumor such as melanoma, head and neck, liver or kidney cancer. The sequenced DNA is TGTGCCAGCAGCTACGGACAGAACTATGGCTACACCTTC. It codes for CASSYGQNYGYTF.